The 25 T cell receptor beta chains below were found in one sample sequenced in a study of neurological immune-mediated disorders. TCRdb used MiXCR to reprocess the 5' RACE reads, holding one entry per CDR3 protein. The sample has 70,000 to 95,000 distinct CDR3 sequences, more than 15% seen once. Specimen: PBMCs. All receptors derive from a woman aged 40 to 50 in good health.

This clonotype was recorded many times. This sequence joins TRBV10-1 and TRBJ1-2; possible D gene TRBD1, 5 bases. Trimming cost V 2 bases and J 6 bases, with 10 bases left between them. Germline V CDR1 and CDR2: WNHNN, SYGVQD (reference sequence). The CDR3 sequence is 13 residues long. This CDR3 reads CASSESGGNGYTF. The DNA of the CDR3 is TGCGCCAGCAGTGAGAGCGGGGGAAATGGCTACACCTTC.

This clonotype was observed many times. V gene TRBV28 combines with J gene TRBJ2-7, with a possible D match to TRBD1 (5 bases). Germline V lookup: CDR1 MDHEN, CDR2 SYDVKM. This CDR3 has 14 amino acids. Deletions cut 2 bases from V and 2 bases from J, with 10 bases between. The CDR3 reads CASSLQGRTYEQYF. Here the CDR3 DNA reads TGTGCCAGCAGTTTACAGGGCAGGACCTACGAGCAGTACTTC. The full variable domain, in which reference TRBV28 and TRBJ2-7 provide the parts outside the CDR3, is DVKVTQSSRYLVKRTGEKVFLECVQDMDHENMFWYRQDPGLGLRLIYFSYDVKMKEKGDIPEGYSVSREKKERFSLILESASTNQTSMYLCASSLQGRTYEQYFGPGTRLTVT.

This clonotype has a handful of counts. The rearrangement uses TRBV5-6 and TRBJ2-3; 8 nucleotides align to TRBD2. After removal of 9 bases from V and 3 bases from J, the junction contained 9 bases not matched to a gene. The germline V gene has CDR1 SGHDT and CDR2 YYEEEE. This CDR3 has 14 residues. In DNA form, the CDR3 reads TGTGCCACCCAGCGGGGGCTTTGGACAGATACGCAGTATTTT. It encodes CATQRGLWTDTQYF.

This clonotype was counted at least ten times. The CDR3 reads CASSYVAGGLVQYF. The CDR3, as DNA: TGTGCCAGCAGTTATGTGGCGGGGGGGCTGGTCCAGTACTTC. The chain carries TRBV6-5 and TRBJ2-5, with 9 bases matching TRBD2. V lost 3 bases to trimming and J lost 10 bases; unmatched junction nucleotides: 9. Per the germline V gene, CDR1 is MNHEY and CDR2 is SVGAGI. The CDR3 has 14 amino acids.

This clonotype was observed at least ten times. This chain connects TRBV5-1 to TRBJ2-1; weak D call: TRBD1 (7 bases). The ends were cut back, 8 bases at V and 5 bases at J, with 20 bases in the middle. The CDR3 is 15 residues long. Germline-derived CDR1 and CDR2 are SGHRS and YFSETQ. CDR3 DNA sequence: TGCGCCAGTACGGCGGAGGGGGCGCTGAACAATGAGCAGTTCTTC. Amino acids: CASTAEGALNNEQFF.

This clonotype was detected many times. The chain couples TRBV7-2 to TRBJ2-7, with 11 bases aligning to TRBD2. The CDR3 consists of 14 residues. V dropped 6 bases and J dropped 6; count of bases not matched to a gene: 7. Germline V lookup: CDR1 SGHTA, CDR2 FQGNSA. The CDR3 bases are TGTGCCAGCAGAACCGGGACTAGCGGTCGCGAGCAGTACTTC. Translated, it gives CASRTGTSGREQYF.

The chain employs TRBV7-2 and TRBJ2-3; TRBD1 aligns across 7 bases. Germline trimming cut 3 bases from V and 3 bases from J; bases unmatched to any gene: 3. Germline CDR1 and CDR2: SGHTA and FQGNSA. This CDR3 has 14 amino acids. The CDR3 DNA reads as TGTGCCAGCAGCTTCCCACAGGGGACAGATACGCAGTATTTT. Its protein is CASSFPQGTDTQYF.

In its sample, this clonotype was seen many times. The J gene is TRBJ2-1, the V gene TRBV6-6; D might be TRBD1 (6 bases). CDR1 and CDR2 (germline): MNHNY, SVGAGI (reference sequence). The ends were cut back, 7 bases at V and 4 bases at J, with 11 bases in the middle. CDR3 size: 13 residues. CDR3 DNA: TGTGCCAGCAACTTGGACAGATACAATGAGCAGTTCTTC. This translates into CASNLDRYNEQFF.

This clonotype was observed at least ten times. The chain joins TRBV7-2 to TRBJ2-1; the D gene is possibly TRBD2 (6 bases). Germline loops: CDR1 SGHTA, CDR2 FQGNSA. The CDR3 length is 12 residues. Trimming removed 3 bases at V and 15 bases at J, with 15 bases between. Here the CDR3 reads CASSFLSGLAFF. CDR3 DNA sequence: TGTGCCAGCAGCTTCCTCTCGGGACTGGCGTTCTTC. Supplemented by reference TRBV7-2 and TRBJ2-1, the full variable domain reads GAGVSQSPSNKVTEKGKDVELRCDPISGHTALYWYRQSLGQGLEFLIYFQGNSAPDKSGLPSDRFSAERTGGSVSTLTIQRTQQEDSAVYLCASSFLSGLAFFGPGTRLTVL.

This clonotype was detected ten times or more. The chain combines TRBV5-1 with TRBJ2-5; D may be TRBD1 (6 bases). The length of the CDR3 is 13 residues. Trimming shortened V by 5 bases and J by 5 bases, and 13 bases separated the two germline ends. Germline V gene data show CDR1 as SGHRS and CDR2 as YFSETQ. In nucleotides, the CDR3 is TGCGCCAGCAGGGACAGCAAGGGGGAGACCCAGTACTTC. It specifies CASRDSKGETQYF.

To note about this clonotype: This may be a read error, as it is one base from a much larger clone. V and J are TRBV4-1 and TRBJ1-4, with a weak D call TRBD1 (5 bases). Germline-derived CDR1 and CDR2 are MGHRA and YSYEKL. Trimming took 0 bases from V and 1 from J, leaving 12 bases between them. The CDR3 totals 17 residues. CDR3 sequence reads: CASSQDREGITNEKLFF. CDR3 bases: TGCGCCAGCAGCCAAGACAGGGAAGGGATAACTAATGAAAAACTGTTTTTT.

This clonotype was observed at least ten times. This rearrangement joins TRBV7-2 to TRBJ1-1; 10 nucleotides agree with TRBD1. Trimming removed 5 bases from V and 4 bases from J; junction bases left unmatched: 7. Germline CDR1 and CDR2: SGHTA and FQGNSA. The CDR3 totals 15 residues. CDR3 region: CASSPRQGAFTEAFF. CDR3 coding DNA: TGTGCCAGCAGCCCTAGACAGGGGGCATTCACTGAAGCTTTCTTT.

This chain joins TRBV18 and TRBJ2-1; maybe TRBD1 (6 bases). The germline V gene encodes CDR1 KGHSH and CDR2 LQKENI. The CDR3 is 14 amino acids. Trimming removed 1 base at V and 7 bases at J, with 11 bases between. The DNA of the CDR3 is TGTGCCAGCTCACCACTCCAAGGGGGAAATGAGCAGTTCTTC. Translated: CASSPLQGGNEQFF.

This clonotype has a count of ten or more. The chain links TRBV7-2 to TRBJ2-5; TRBD2 matches at 10 bases. The germline CDR1 and CDR2 sequences are SGHTA and FQGNSA. The CDR3 loop spans 16 amino acids. V shed 1 base, J shed 2 bases, and the junction held 4 bases outside the gene matches. CDR3 protein: CASSLGLAGDQETQYF. The CDR3 DNA reads TGTGCCAGCAGCTTAGGTCTAGCGGGGGATCAAGAGACCCAGTACTTC.

This clonotype was observed many times. This chain joins TRBV24-1 and TRBJ2-1; D is uncertain. The CDR3 runs to 13 residues. CDR1 and CDR2 (germline): KGHDR, SFDVKD. Trimming took off 3 bases at V and 10 bases at J, with 12 bases between the two ends. The CDR3 bases are TGTGCCACCAGTGATCCATATTCCGGGGAGCAGTTCTTC. It encodes CATSDPYSGEQFF.

This clonotype appeared many times. V and J are TRBV7-6 and TRBJ2-7; D perhaps matches TRBD1 (5 bases). V was cut by 5 bases and J by 5 bases, with 19 bases left in between. The CDR3 totals 15 residues. The germline gives CDR1 SGHVS, CDR2 FNYEAQ. The CDR3 sequence is CASSRLDSGVNEQYF. The CDR3, as DNA: TGTGCCAGCAGCCGCCTTGACAGTGGGGTCAACGAGCAGTACTTC. The variable domain in full, with the rest retrieved from reference TRBV7-6 and TRBJ2-7, is GAGVSQSPRYKVTKRGQDVALRCDPISGHVSLYWYRQALGQGPEFLTYFNYEAQQDKSGLPNDRFSAERPEGSISTLTIQRTEQRDSAMYRCASSRLDSGVNEQYFGPGTRLTVT.

This clonotype was detected ten times or more. The chain combines TRBV12-3 or TRBV12-4 with TRBJ1-4, with a weak D call TRBD1 (6 bases). Trimming removed 3 bases from V and 5 bases from J, with 10 bases in between. This CDR3 is built from 14 residues. For the CDR3, the DNA is TGTGCCAGCAGTTTTGGACAGCCCAATGAAAAACTGTTTTTT. Its translation is CASSFGQPNEKLFF.

This clonotype was found many times. An end of the junction does not agree with germline; a read error may underlie this. The rearrangement joins TRBV11-3 to TRBJ2-7; 13 bases are shared with TRBD2. The CDR3 has 13 residues. Germline V gene lookup returns CDR1 SGHNT and CDR2 YENEEA. The CDR3, as DNA: TGTGCCAGCAGCTCGGGACTAGCGGGACCCGTCGACTTC. It is translated as CASSSGLAGPVDF.

The chain is built from TRBV25-1 and TRBJ2-1; 14 bases agree with TRBD2. V was pared by 3 bases and J by 8 bases, with 6 bases of the junction left unmatched. Per the germline V gene, CDR1 is MGHDK and CDR2 is SYGVNS. CDR3 length: 16 amino acids. The CDR3 coding sequence is TGTGCCAGCAGTGAGTTTCGACTAGCGGGGGGGCATGAGCAGTTCTTC. It yields the protein CASSEFRLAGGHEQFF.

This clonotype was seen a handful of times. CDR3: CAISTGKTDTQYF. The CDR3 DNA follows: TGTGCCATCAGTACAGGGAAAACAGATACGCAGTATTTT. The J gene is TRBJ2-3, the V gene TRBV10-3, with D possibly being TRBD1 (6 bases). Trimming removed 5 bases from V and 3 bases from J, with 9 bases in between. CDR1 ENHRY and CDR2 SYGVKD come from the germline V gene. The CDR3 totals 13 residues.

This clonotype was detected many times. V gene TRBV5-1 combines with J gene TRBJ1-3; D is ambiguous. This CDR3 contains 15 residues. The V gene's germline CDR1 is SGHRS and CDR2 YFSETQ. With 4 bases removed from V and 0 bases from J, the gap between germline ends came to 11 bases. In nucleotides, the CDR3 is TGCGCCAGCAGCCCCTCGGGTAGCTCTGGAAACACCATATATTTT. It yields the protein CASSPSGSSGNTIYF.

The sample holds many counts of this clonotype. The chain recombines TRBV12-3 or TRBV12-4 with TRBJ1-4, with D unresolved. The V end was cut by 5 bases, the J end by 8 bases, with 9 bases between. The length of the CDR3 is 12 residues. CDR3 in DNA: TGTGCCAGCAGTCTTGAAGGGGAAAAACTGTTTTTT. Its translation: CASSLEGEKLFF.

This clonotype was detected ten times or more. The chain uses TRBV7-8 and TRBJ2-3; 10 nucleotides line up with TRBD1. Germline values: CDR1 SGHVS, CDR2 FQNEAQ. V shed 3 bases and J 4 bases; nucleotides not matched to a gene: 1. This CDR3 has 14 residues. The CDR3 sequence is CASSFGTGADTQYF. CDR3 bases: TGTGCCAGCAGCTTCGGGACAGGGGCAGATACGCAGTATTTT. Looking up the rest from reference TRBV7-8 and TRBJ2-3 gives the full variable domain: GAGVSQSPRYKVAKRGQDVALRCDPISGHVSLFWYQQALGQGPEFLTYFQNEAQLDKSGLPSDRFFAERPEGSVSTLKIQRTQQEDSAVYLCASSFGTGADTQYFGPGTRLTVL.

In this sample, this clonotype turned up many times. The V call is TRBV5-1, the J call TRBJ2-3; the D gene could be TRBD1 or TRBD2 (5 bases each). Germline V CDR1 and CDR2: SGHRS, YFSETQ. This CDR3 has 14 residues. Trimming stripped 0 bases from V and 10 bases from J, with 15 bases between. CDR3 residues: CASSLGDGLAAQYF. The CDR3 coding sequence is TGCGCCAGCAGCTTGGGGGACGGCCTCGCGGCGCAGTATTTT.

This clonotype was found many times. This rearrangement joins TRBV28 to TRBJ2-1, with D perhaps being TRBD1 or TRBD2 (6 bases each). The CDR3 extends over 17 amino acids. The V and J ends lost 6 bases and 2 bases respectively, with 20 bases between them. The V gene's germline CDR1 is MDHEN and CDR2 SYDVKM. The CDR3 region is CASREGGGPPPYNEQFF. The DNA of the CDR3 is TGTGCCAGCAGAGAAGGAGGGGGGCCTCCACCCTACAATGAGCAGTTCTTC.